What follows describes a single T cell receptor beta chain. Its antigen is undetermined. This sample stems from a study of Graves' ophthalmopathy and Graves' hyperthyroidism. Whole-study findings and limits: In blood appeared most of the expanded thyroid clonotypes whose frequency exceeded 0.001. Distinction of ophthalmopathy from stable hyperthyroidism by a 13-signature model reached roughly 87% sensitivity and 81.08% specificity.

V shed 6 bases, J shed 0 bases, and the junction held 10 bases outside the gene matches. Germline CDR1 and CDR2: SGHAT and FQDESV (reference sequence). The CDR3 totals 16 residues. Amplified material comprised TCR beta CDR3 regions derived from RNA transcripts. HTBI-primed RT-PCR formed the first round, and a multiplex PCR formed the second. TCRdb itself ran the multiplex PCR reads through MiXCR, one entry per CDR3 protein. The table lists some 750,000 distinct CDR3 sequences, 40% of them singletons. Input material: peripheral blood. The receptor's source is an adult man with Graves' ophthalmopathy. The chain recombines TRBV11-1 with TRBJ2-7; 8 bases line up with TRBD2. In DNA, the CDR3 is TGTGCCAGCAGTTACCGACGGACTAGCCGCTCCTACGAGCAGTACTTC. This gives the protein CASSYRRTSRSYEQYF.